This T cell receptor beta chain appears in the sequencing data of a study of T-cell reconstitution after alpha-beta-depleted transplantation in children. This clonotype was seen more than once but under ten times. V was pared by 6 bases and J by 3 bases, with 3 bases of the junction left unmatched. This CDR3 spans 13 amino acids. CDR1 and CDR2 (germline): DFQATT, SNEGSKA (reference sequence). A library of TCRbeta sequences, prepared with unique molecular identifiers, was generated. MiXCR was run by TCRdb on the PCR reads, yielding one entry per CDR3 protein. Of 150,000 to 250,000 distinct CDR3 sequences listed, approximately 15% were seen once; the top ten hold approximately 13%.

This TCR was sampled from a human donor who donated a stem cell graft to a child with acute lymphoblastic leukemia. This sequence joins TRBV20-1 and TRBJ2-1, with TRBD2 matching 9 bases. This specimen consisted of PBMCs from the stem cell graft donor, obtained from the stem cell graft. The CDR3 loop reads CSAETSGYNEQFF. The CDR3 DNA sequence: TGCAGTGCAGAGACTAGCGGCTACAATGAGCAGTTCTTC.